This T cell receptor (beta chain) was profiled in a study of blood T cells in healthy people across ages. Primed by a sample-barcoded 5' primer and a J-beta primer mix, a second PCR proceeded for about 7 to 12 cycles. TCRdb called the 5' RACE reads again in MiXCR, with one record for every CDR3 protein. The sample yields approximately 800,000 distinct CDR3 sequences, roughly 25% seen once. A further study also used this sample, focusing on T cells of mothers and their children.

The sequence derives from a boy between 10 and 17 years old in good health. The sequencing sample was made of blood.

In DNA, the CDR3 is TGTGCCAGCAGCGCCGGGACGCTCGGCTCTGGGGCCAACGTCCTGACTTTC. Translation gives CASSAGTLGSGANVLTF. The chain links TRBV6-4 to TRBJ2-6, with D perhaps being TRBD1 or TRBD2 (5 bases each). The V gene lost 6 bases and the J gene lost 0 bases, with 15 bases spanning the gap. Germline lookup yields CDR1 MRHNA and CDR2 SNTAGT. The CDR3 runs to 17 residues.